This entry is about one T cell receptor beta chain. Its antigen is not known. The sample originates from a study of T cell repertoires in cytomegalovirus infection. Using its own MiXCR run on the reads, TCRdb lists one record per CDR3 protein. The sample consists of approximately 910,000 distinct CDR3 sequences, 31% of them appearing once. Germline V gene data show CDR1 as SNHLY and CDR2 as FYNNEI. V shed 9 bases, J shed 2 bases, and the junction held 14 bases outside the gene matches. This CDR3 contains 17 residues. Sequenced here: cultured CD8+ T cells from PBMCs, sampled from culture after CMV antigen stimulation. V is TRBV2 and J is TRBJ2-1, with TRBD1 matching 9 bases. The source is a human donor in good health (CMV status not recorded). Some clones in this sample may be carry-over from other donors' samples. The CDR3 bases are TGTGCCAGTCCTACCAACCCCGGGACAGGGACCTACAATGAGCAGTTCTTC. Translation gives CASPTNPGTGTYNEQFF.